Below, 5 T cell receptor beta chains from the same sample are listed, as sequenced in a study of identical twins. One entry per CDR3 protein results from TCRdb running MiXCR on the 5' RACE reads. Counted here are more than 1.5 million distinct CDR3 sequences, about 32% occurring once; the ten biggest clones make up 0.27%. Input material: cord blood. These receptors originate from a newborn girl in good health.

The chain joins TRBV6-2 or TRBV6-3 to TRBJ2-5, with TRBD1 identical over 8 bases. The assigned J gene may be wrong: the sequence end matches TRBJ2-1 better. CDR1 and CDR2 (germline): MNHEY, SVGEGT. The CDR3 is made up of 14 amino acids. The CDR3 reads CASSHRGRQETQFF. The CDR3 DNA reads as TGTGCCAGCAGCCACAGGGGGAGACAAGAGACCCAGTTCTTC.

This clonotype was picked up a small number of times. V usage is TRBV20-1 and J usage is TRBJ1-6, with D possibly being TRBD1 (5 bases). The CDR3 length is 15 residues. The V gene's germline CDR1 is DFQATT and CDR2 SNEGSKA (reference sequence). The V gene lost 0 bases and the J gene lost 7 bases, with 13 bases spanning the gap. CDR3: CSARDSEGINSPLHF. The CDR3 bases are TGCAGTGCTAGAGATTCGGAGGGGATAAATTCACCCCTCCACTTT.

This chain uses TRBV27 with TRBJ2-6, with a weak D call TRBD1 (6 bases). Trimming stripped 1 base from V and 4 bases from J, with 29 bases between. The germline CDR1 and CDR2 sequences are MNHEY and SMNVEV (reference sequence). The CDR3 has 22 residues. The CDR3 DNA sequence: TGTGCCAGCAGTTTATATCCCGGAACAGGGCCTCCTCTCTCGACAGGGGCCAACGTCCTGACTTTC. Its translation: CASSLYPGTGPPLSTGANVLTF.

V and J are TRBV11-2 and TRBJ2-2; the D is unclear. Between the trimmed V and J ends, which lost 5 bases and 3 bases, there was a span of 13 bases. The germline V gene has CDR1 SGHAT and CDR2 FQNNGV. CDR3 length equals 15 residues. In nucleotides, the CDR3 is TGTGCCAGCAGCAAGTACCCCTCGTACACCGGGGAGCTGTTTTTT. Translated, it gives CASSKYPSYTGELFF.

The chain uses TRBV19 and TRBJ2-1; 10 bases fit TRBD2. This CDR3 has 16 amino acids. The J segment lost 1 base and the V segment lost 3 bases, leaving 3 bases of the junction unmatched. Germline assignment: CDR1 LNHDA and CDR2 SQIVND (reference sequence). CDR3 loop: CASSILSGGSYNEQFF. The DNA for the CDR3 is TGTGCCAGTAGTATCCTTAGCGGGGGGTCCTACAATGAGCAGTTCTTC.